This T cell receptor (beta chain) comes out of a study of T cell repertoires in cytomegalovirus infection. Across the study: Both a matching HLA type and CMV infection were indicated by public TCR beta signatures.

A single record per CDR3 protein comes from TCRdb applying MiXCR to the reads. This sample yields about 360,000 distinct CDR3 sequences, of which 15% to 20% are seen a single time; 8.7% belongs to the top ten. The germline V gene has CDR1 MNHEY and CDR2 SVGAGI. The CDR3 is made up of 16 amino acids. Unmatched junction bases numbered 11, after V lost 2 bases and J lost 4 bases. This clonotype came up many times. Its antigen is not identified. General study results and limits: The response measured ex vivo was dominated by TCR beta clonotypes (HLA-C-restricted and CMV-specific).

Sequences were obtained from PBMCs. The chain combines TRBV6-5 with TRBJ2-7, with 7 bases matching TRBD1. This TCR derives from a human donor in good health (CMV status not recorded). Some clones in this sample may be carry-over from other donors' samples. This CDR3 reads CASSYRPGQIEYEQYF. CDR3 bases: TGTGCCAGCAGTTACCGACCGGGACAGATTGAATACGAGCAGTACTTC.